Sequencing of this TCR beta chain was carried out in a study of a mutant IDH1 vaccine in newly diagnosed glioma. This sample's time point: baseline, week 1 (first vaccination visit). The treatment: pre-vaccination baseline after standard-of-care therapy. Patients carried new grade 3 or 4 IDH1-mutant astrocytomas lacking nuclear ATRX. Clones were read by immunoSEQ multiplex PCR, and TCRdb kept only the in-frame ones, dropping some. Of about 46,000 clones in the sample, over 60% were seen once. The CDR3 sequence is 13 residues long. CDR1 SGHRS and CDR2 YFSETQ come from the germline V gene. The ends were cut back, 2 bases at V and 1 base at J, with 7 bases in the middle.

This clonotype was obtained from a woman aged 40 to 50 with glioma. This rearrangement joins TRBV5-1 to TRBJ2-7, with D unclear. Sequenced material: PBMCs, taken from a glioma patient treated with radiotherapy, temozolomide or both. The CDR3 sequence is CASSFDPSYEQYF. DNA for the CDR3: TGCGCCAGCAGCTTCGACCCATCCTACGAGCAGTACTTC.